The 7 T cell receptor beta chains below were found in one sample sequenced in a study of blood T cell repertoires in COVID-19. The data were produced by immunoSEQ multiplex PCR, yet TCRdb's version contains in-frame clones alone and is incomplete. The sample holds about 190,000 clones, around 87% seen once. The specimen sequenced was PBMCs or T cells enriched from blood (not recorded which). These receptor sequences come from a woman aged 40 to 49 in a cohort exposed to, infected with or recovered from COVID-19 (not recorded which).

The V and J genes are TRBV28 and TRBJ1-3, with D perhaps TRBD1 (5 bases). This CDR3 has 18 residues. Germline values: CDR1 MDHEN, CDR2 SYDVKM. V gave up 9 bases and J gave up 4 bases, with 28 bases separating them. CDR3 sequence: CASRTSIGSFRFGNTIYF. The CDR3 DNA is TGTGCCAGTCGGACATCCATCGGGAGCTTCCGTTTCGGAAACACCATATATTTT.

V usage is TRBV11-3 and J usage is TRBJ2-3; D unresolved. Germline V lookup: CDR1 SGHNT, CDR2 YENEEA. V was clipped by 3 bases and J by 3 bases, with 10 bases between them. The CDR3 is made up of 14 amino acids. CDR3 in DNA: TGTGCCAGCAGCTTTTTACGGTTTACAGATACGCAGTATTTT. As protein: CASSFLRFTDTQYF.

The genes are TRBV6-5 and TRBJ2-7, with 8 bases lining up with TRBD1. Per the germline V gene, CDR1 is MNHEY and CDR2 is SVGAGI. CDR3 length equals 15 residues. V shed 5 bases and J 0 bases; nucleotides not matched to a gene: 6. In nucleotides, the CDR3 is TGTGCCAGCAGTCTGGGACAGGAGATCTCCTACGAGCAGTACTTC. Translated, it gives CASSLGQEISYEQYF.

The genes are TRBV7-9 and TRBJ2-7, with D tentatively TRBD2 (6 bases). This CDR3 has 15 amino acids. Trimming left V 1 base short and J 2 bases short, with 12 bases between. Germline V lookup: CDR1 SEHNR, CDR2 FQNEAQ (reference sequence). CDR3 DNA sequence: TGTGCCAGCAGCTTAGGCGGGGCCTATACCTACGAGCAGTACTTC. It translates to CASSLGGAYTYEQYF.

V gene TRBV9 combines with J gene TRBJ2-6; D gene unclear. CDR1 is SGDLS and CDR2 is YYNGEE in the germline V gene. The V end lost 0 bases, the J end lost 0 bases, and 16 bases lay between the germline ends. CDR3 length: 19 residues. The CDR3 protein is CASSVARHGKASGANVLTF. The CDR3, as DNA: TGTGCCAGCAGCGTAGCCAGACACGGAAAGGCCTCTGGGGCCAACGTCCTGACTTTC.

This chain joins TRBV28 and TRBJ1-5; D is possibly TRBD1 (5 bases). V lost 6 bases to trimming and J lost 0 bases, with 18 bases between them. The length of the CDR3 is 17 residues. Germline values: CDR1 MDHEN, CDR2 SYDVKM. This chain's CDR3 is CASRFPLDRYSNQPQHF. In DNA, the CDR3 is TGTGCCAGCAGGTTCCCTCTCGACAGATATAGCAATCAGCCCCAGCATTTT.

This chain links TRBV7-8 with TRBJ1-1; D gene unclear. The germline V gene encodes CDR1 SGHVS and CDR2 FQNEAQ. V lost 1 base, J lost 0 bases, and 9 bases lay in between. This CDR3 is built from 15 residues. CDR3 sequence (DNA): TGTGCCAGCAGCTTAGTGAACAAATTGAACACTGAAGCTTTCTTT. Protein product: CASSLVNKLNTEAFF.